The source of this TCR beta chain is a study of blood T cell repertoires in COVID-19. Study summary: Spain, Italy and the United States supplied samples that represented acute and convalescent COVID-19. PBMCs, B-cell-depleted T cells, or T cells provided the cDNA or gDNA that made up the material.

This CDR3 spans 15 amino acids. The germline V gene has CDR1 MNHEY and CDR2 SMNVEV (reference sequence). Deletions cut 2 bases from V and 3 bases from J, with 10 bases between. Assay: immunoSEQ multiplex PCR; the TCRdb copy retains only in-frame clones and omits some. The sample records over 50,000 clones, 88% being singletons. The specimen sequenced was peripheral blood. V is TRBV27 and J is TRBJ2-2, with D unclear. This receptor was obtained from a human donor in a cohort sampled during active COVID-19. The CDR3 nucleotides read TGTGCCAGCAGTTTAGTACAACCCCACACCGGGGAGCTGTTTTTT. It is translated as CASSLVQPHTGELFF.